The rows below give T cell receptor beta chains drawn from one sample of a study of shared clonotypes between healthy human individuals. TCRdb's table, derived via immunoSEQ multiplex PCR, lists solely in-frame clones and lacks some. The sample gives around 1,900,000 clones, about 93% of which show up once; 1.5% to 2% is in the top ten. The sample consisted of naive CD8+ T cells from PBMCs. These TCRs come from a man younger than 30 in good health. Some clones in this sample may be carry-over from other donors' samples. The CDR3 runs from the conserved cysteine through the conserved F or W. Fields, in order: J gene, V gene, D gene, clone size, CDR3 protein, CDR3 DNA. D genes are given only for firm matches. For some rows the clone size is stated as once, few or many, or as a class when expanded; others skip it.

>TRBJ2-1|TRBV6-5|TRBD2|-
CASSYSTSVPREFF
TGTGCCAGCAGTTACTCGACTAGCGTTCCTAGGGAGTTCTTC
>TRBJ1-1|TRBV12-5|-|-
CASGEDRNTEAFF
TGTGCTAGTGGCGAAGACAGGAACACTGAAGCTTTCTTT
>TRBJ2-7|TRBV29-1|TRBD1|-
CSVEQPRDRAYEQYF
TGCAGCGTTGAACAGCCCCGGGACAGGGCCTACGAGCAGTACTTC
>TRBJ1-5|TRBV11-2|-|-
CASSLEVGYSNQPQHF
TGTGCCAGCAGCTTAGAGGTGGGATATAGCAATCAGCCCCAGCATTTT
>TRBJ2-1|TRBV27|TRBD1|-
CASSFVGQGYNEQFF
TGTGCCAGCAGTTTTGTGGGACAGGGCTACAATGAGCAGTTCTTC
>TRBJ1-1|TRBV2|-|-
CASSVGSYGAFF
TGTGCCAGCAGTGTCGGGTCCTATGGAGCTTTCTTT
>TRBJ2-2|TRBV27|-|-
CASRDTNTGELFF
TGTGCCAGCAGGGACACGAACACCGGGGAGCTGTTTTTT
>TRBJ2-7|TRBV19|TRBD1|-
CASRRDRDSYEQYF
TGTGCCAGTAGACGGGACAGGGATAGCTACGAGCAGTACTTC
>TRBJ2-1|TRBV6-5|-|-
CASSYHREQFF
TGTGCCAGCAGTTATCACCGCGAGCAGTTCTTC
>TRBJ2-1|TRBV19|-|-
CASSRVRGALNEQFF
TGTGCCAGTAGTAGGGTTCGCGGAGCGCTCAATGAGCAGTTCTTC
>TRBJ2-1|TRBV9|TRBD2|-
CASSAPSGRHNEQFF
TGTGCCAGCAGCGCCCCTAGCGGGCGTCACAATGAGCAGTTCTTC
>TRBJ2-7|TRBV4-3|-|-
CASSQARTRLEQYF
TGCGCCAGCAGCCAGGCAAGGACGAGGCTCGAGCAGTACTTC
>TRBJ1-1|TRBV27|-|-
CASSLWGNTEAFF
TGTGCCAGCAGCCTATGGGGTAACACTGAAGCTTTCTTT
>TRBJ1-1|TRBV19|-|-
CASSIGRGTEAFF
TGTGCCAGTAGTATCGGACGGGGCACTGAAGCTTTCTTT
>TRBJ2-1|TRBV4-2|TRBD2|-
CASSQEETGGYNEQFF
TGTGCCAGCAGCCAAGAAGAGACGGGAGGCTACAATGAGCAGTTCTTC
>TRBJ2-7|TRBV25-1|-|once
CASRAGTGAYEQYF
TGTGCCAGCAGAGCAGGGACCGGGGCCTACGAGCAGTACTTC
>TRBJ2-5|TRBV9|-|-
CASSATTEGEGLKTQYF
TGTGCCAGCAGCGCCACTACTGAGGGGGAGGGATTGAAGACCCAGTACTTC
>TRBJ2-1|TRBV9|-|-
CASSREGRGHDEQFF
TGTGCCAGCAGCAGGGAGGGCAGGGGGCATGATGAGCAGTTCTTC
>TRBJ2-1|TRBV10-1|TRBD2|-
CASSSDSGTSSYNEQFF
TGCGCCAGCAGTTCGGATAGCGGGACCAGCTCCTACAATGAGCAGTTCTTC
>TRBJ2-5|TRBV27|TRBD1|-
CASSLSQGFLETQYF
TGTGCCAGCAGTTTATCACAGGGGTTTTTAGAGACCCAGTACTTC
>TRBJ1-1|TRBV7-8|-|-
CASSLVPPRSTEAFF
TGTGCCAGCAGCTTAGTTCCCCCCAGGAGCACTGAAGCTTTCTTT
>TRBJ2-7|TRBV19|-|once
CASSISVASSYEQYF
TGTGCCAGTAGTATATCCGTGGCGAGCTCCTACGAGCAGTACTTC
>TRBJ2-7|TRBV6-1|-|once
CASSPRGLTYEQYF
TGTGCCAGCAGTCCCCGGGGTCTCACCTACGAGCAGTACTTC
>TRBJ2-7|TRBV6-5|TRBD2|-
CASSPLAGGWDEQYF
TGTGCCAGCAGCCCATTAGCGGGAGGGTGGGACGAGCAGTACTTC
>TRBJ1-2|TRBV9|TRBD1|-
CASSVGDRGTYGYTF
TGTGCCAGCAGCGTAGGGGACAGGGGAACTTATGGCTACACCTTC
>TRBJ2-7|TRBV19|-|-
CASSRDWTGDYEQYF
TGTGCCAGTAGTCGCGACTGGACTGGGGACTACGAGCAGTACTTC
>TRBJ1-4|TRBV28|TRBD1|-
CASSYSTGTSLNEKLFF
TGTGCCAGCAGCTACTCGACAGGGACCTCCCTTAATGAAAAACTGTTTTTT
>TRBJ2-5|TRBV7-9|TRBD2|-
CASSLVVLVAGPGRETQYF
TGTGCCAGCAGCTTAGTGGTATTGGTAGCGGGCCCGGGGCGAGAGACCCAGTACTTC
>TRBJ2-1|TRBV9|TRBD2|-
CASSAQPMGLAENNEQFF
TGTGCCAGCAGCGCCCAACCCATGGGACTAGCGGAGAACAATGAGCAGTTCTTC
>TRBJ2-3|TRBV7-9|TRBD2|once
CASSLDPTGGTQYF
TGTGCCAGCAGCTTAGACCCGACGGGGGGTACGCAGTATTTT
>TRBJ2-7|TRBV19|-|-
CASSLGNEQYF
TGTGCCAGTAGTCTGGGGAACGAGCAGTACTTC
>TRBJ2-7|TRBV11-2|-|-
CASSSIRDSTYEQYF
TGTGCCAGCAGCTCGATCCGGGACTCAACCTACGAGCAGTACTTC
>TRBJ2-7|TRBV7-9|-|-
CASSLMAYEQYF
TGTGCCAGCAGCTTAATGGCTTACGAGCAGTACTTC
>TRBJ2-7|TRBV9|TRBD2|-
CASSVEGLAGYEQYF
TGTGCCAGCAGCGTAGAGGGACTAGCGGGCTACGAGCAGTACTTC
>TRBJ2-5|TRBV28|-|-
CASSLTLGQDSTQETQYF
TGTGCCAGCAGTTTAACCTTGGGCCAGGACAGCACCCAAGAGACCCAGTACTTC
>TRBJ2-1|TRBV7-6|-|-
CASSLRGGHEQFF
TGTGCCAGCAGCTTAAGAGGGGGTCATGAGCAGTTCTTC
>TRBJ1-3|TRBV7-9|-|-
CASSLASDTIYF
TGTGCCAGCAGCTTAGCTTCGGACACCATATATTTT
>TRBJ2-7|TRBV6-6|-|-
CASSNRTDKVF
TGTGCCAGCAGTAACCGGACGGATAAGGTCTTC
>TRBJ1-5|TRBV2|-|few
CASSEGDQPQHF
TGTGCCAGCAGTGAGGGGGATCAGCCCCAGCATTTT
>TRBJ2-7|TRBV7-8|TRBD1|-
CASSLGTGRNYEQYF
TGTGCCAGCAGCTTAGGGACAGGGAGGAACTACGAGCAGTACTTC
>TRBJ2-7|TRBV6-6|-|-
CASSYSSGSSYEQYF
TGTGCCAGCAGTTACTCGTCCGGGAGCTCCTACGAGCAGTACTTC
>TRBJ2-7|TRBV4-2|TRBD2|-
CASSRGREGRPDEQYF
TGTGCCAGCAGCCGAGGGCGGGAGGGCCGTCCGGACGAGCAGTACTTC
>TRBJ1-2|TRBV21-1|-|-
CASRATARGNYGYTF
TGTGCCAGCCGCGCCACGGCCCGCGGTAACTATGGCTACACCTTC
>TRBJ2-1|TRBV5-1|-|-
CASSFSGYYNEQFF
TGCGCCAGCAGCTTTAGCGGCTACTACAATGAGCAGTTCTTC
>TRBJ2-5|TRBV29-1|TRBD1|-
CSVGGGRGFMETQYF
TGCAGCGTTGGAGGTGGCAGGGGGTTCATGGAGACCCAGTACTTC
>TRBJ1-2|TRBV27|-|-
CASTTLAGVNGYTF
TGTGCCAGCACCACCCTTGCGGGGGTGAATGGCTACACCTTC
>TRBJ2-7|TRBV4-3|TRBD2|-
CASSQESSGSYEQYF
TGCGCCAGCAGCCAAGAGAGTAGCGGGAGTTACGAGCAGTACTTC
>TRBJ2-7|TRBV2|-|-
CASSASEAYEQYF
TGTGCCAGCAGCGCAAGCGAGGCCTACGAGCAGTACTTC
>TRBJ2-7|TRBV7-9|TRBD2|-
CASSQLAGAIEQYF
TGTGCCAGCAGCCAACTAGCGGGAGCGATCGAGCAGTACTTC
>TRBJ2-3|TRBV9|-|-
CASSVGTLPGDTQYF
TGTGCCAGCAGCGTAGGGACTCTCCCGGGCGATACGCAGTATTTT